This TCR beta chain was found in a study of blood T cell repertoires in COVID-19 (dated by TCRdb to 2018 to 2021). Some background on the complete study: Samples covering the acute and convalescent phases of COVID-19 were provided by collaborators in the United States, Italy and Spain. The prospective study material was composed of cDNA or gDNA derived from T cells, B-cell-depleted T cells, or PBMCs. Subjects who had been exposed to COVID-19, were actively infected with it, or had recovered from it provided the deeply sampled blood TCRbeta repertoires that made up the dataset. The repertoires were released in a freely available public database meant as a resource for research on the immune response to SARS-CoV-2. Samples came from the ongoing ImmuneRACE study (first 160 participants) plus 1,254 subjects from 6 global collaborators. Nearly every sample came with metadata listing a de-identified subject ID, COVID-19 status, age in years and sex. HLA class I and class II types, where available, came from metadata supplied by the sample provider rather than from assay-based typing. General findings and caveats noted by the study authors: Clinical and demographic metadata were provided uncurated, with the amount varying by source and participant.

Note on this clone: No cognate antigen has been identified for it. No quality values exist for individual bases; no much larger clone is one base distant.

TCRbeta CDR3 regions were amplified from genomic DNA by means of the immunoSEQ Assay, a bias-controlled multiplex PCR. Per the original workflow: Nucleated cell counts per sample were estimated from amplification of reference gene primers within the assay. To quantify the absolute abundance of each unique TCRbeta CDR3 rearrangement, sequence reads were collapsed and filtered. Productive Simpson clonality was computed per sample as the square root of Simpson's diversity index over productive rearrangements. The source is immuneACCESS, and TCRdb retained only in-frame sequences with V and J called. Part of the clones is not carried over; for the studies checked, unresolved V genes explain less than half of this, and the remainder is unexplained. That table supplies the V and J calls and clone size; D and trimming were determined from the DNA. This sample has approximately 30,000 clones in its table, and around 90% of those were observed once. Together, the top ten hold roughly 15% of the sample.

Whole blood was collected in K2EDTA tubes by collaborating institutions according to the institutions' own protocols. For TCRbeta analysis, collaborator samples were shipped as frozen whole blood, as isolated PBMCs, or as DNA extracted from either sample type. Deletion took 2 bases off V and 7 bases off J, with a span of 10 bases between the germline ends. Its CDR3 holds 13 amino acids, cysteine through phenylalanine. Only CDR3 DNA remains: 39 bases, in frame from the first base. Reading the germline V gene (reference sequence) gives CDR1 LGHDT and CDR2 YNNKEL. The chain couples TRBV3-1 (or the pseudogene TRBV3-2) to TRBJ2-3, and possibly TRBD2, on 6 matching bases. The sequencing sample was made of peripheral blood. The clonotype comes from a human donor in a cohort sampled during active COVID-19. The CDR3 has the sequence CASSQNRENTQYF. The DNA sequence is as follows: TGTGCCAGCAGCCAAAACCGGGAGAATACGCAGTATTTT.